This is a list of T cell receptor beta chains from one sample in a study of type 1 regulatory T cells. TCRdb analysed the reads with MiXCR anew, one entry per CDR3 protein. This table has some 90,000 distinct CDR3 sequences, less than 40% appearing once. What was sequenced was CD4+ T cells, either the whole sample or a sorted fraction (not recorded which). These TCRs come from a human donor in good health. Each CDR3 is given with its conserved first and last residue. D genes are given only for firm matches. Expanded clones are given a class, and other clones once, few, many or no size at all.

DNA: TGTGCCATCAGTGATCCCGGGCCCGTTGGTCAGCCCCAGCATTTT; CDR3: CAISDPGPVGQPQHF; V: TRBV10-3; size: few; D: .; J: TRBJ1-5
DNA: TGTGCCAGCAGCCTGGCTCTAGCGGGAGGAACCGATGAGCAGTTCTTC; CDR3: CASSLALAGGTDEQFF; V: TRBV5-1; size: few; D: TRBD2; J: TRBJ2-1
DNA: TGTGCCAGCAGCACCCGGGACAGGGGAAGGGAAAAACTGTTTTTT; CDR3: CASSTRDRGREKLFF; V: TRBV7-8; size: .; D: TRBD1; J: TRBJ1-4
DNA: TGTGCCAGCAGCTCGGAGATAGAGAATTCACCCCTCCACTTT; CDR3: CASSSEIENSPLHF; V: TRBV7-2; size: .; D: .; J: TRBJ1-6
DNA: TGTGCCACCAGTGGACGGGAGTCCTCATACAATGAGCAGTTCTTC; CDR3: CATSGRESSYNEQFF; V: TRBV24-1; size: many; D: .; J: TRBJ2-1
DNA: TGTGCCAGCATGCTACAAGGAGCCCCGAACACCGGGGAGCTGTTTTTT; CDR3: CASMLQGAPNTGELFF; V: TRBV7-2; size: .; D: .; J: TRBJ2-2
DNA: TGTGCCAGCAGCGGGCAGTGGGGCGGCACCGGGGAGCTGTTTTTT; CDR3: CASSGQWGGTGELFF; V: TRBV5-4; size: .; D: .; J: TRBJ2-2
DNA: TGTGCCAGCAGCAGTCGGGACAGGGTGAATGGAAACACCATATATTTT; CDR3: CASSSRDRVNGNTIYF; V: TRBV7-9; size: .; D: TRBD1; J: TRBJ1-3
DNA: TGCAGTGCTATCCAGGGAACAGGGGTCGGCAATCAGCCCCAGCATTTT; CDR3: CSAIQGTGVGNQPQHF; V: TRBV20-1; size: .; D: TRBD1; J: TRBJ1-5
DNA: TGCGCCAGCAGTCACCCCGGCCTTTGGTGGGTCTCGGGACTAGCAGTCTACGAGCAGTACTTC; CDR3: CASSHPGLWWVSGLAVYEQYF; V: TRBV23-1; size: .; D: TRBD2; J: TRBJ2-7
DNA: TGCGCCAGCAGCCACCACTGGGCCCAACTACAGGTCTCTGGGGCCAACGTCCTGACTTTC; CDR3: CASSHHWAQLQVSGANVLTF; V: TRBV4-3; size: .; D: .; J: TRBJ2-6
DNA: TGTGCCAGCAGCCAGAGGACTGGGAGCTCCTACAATGAGCAGTTCTTC; CDR3: CASSQRTGSSYNEQFF; V: TRBV14; size: .; D: .; J: TRBJ2-1
DNA: TGTGCCAGCAGAGAATCAGGGGCCAACGTCCTGACTTTC; CDR3: CASRESGANVLTF; V: TRBV25-1; size: .; D: .; J: TRBJ2-6
DNA: TGCGCCAGCAGCCAAGGGGAAAGCGGACCCTACGAGCAGTACTTC; CDR3: CASSQGESGPYEQYF; V: TRBV4-1; size: .; D: .; J: TRBJ2-7